This record concerns one T cell receptor beta chain sequence. This entry is derived from a study of blood T cell repertoires in COVID-19. This CDR3 comprises 16 residues. CDR1 MGHRA and CDR2 YSYEKL come from the germline V gene. Trimming shortened V by 0 bases and J by 0 bases, and 10 bases separated the two germline ends. Profiled with immunoSEQ multiplex PCR; TCRdb holds only in-frame clones, not every one. The data hold roughly 150,000 clones, with almost 85% observed a single time. J is TRBJ2-3 and V is TRBV4-1, with no clear D. The source of this sequence is a woman older than 75 with COVID-19, enrolled during active disease. The source material was peripheral blood. CDR3 loop: CASSQDSGRSTDTQYF. The CDR3 coding sequence is TGCGCCAGCAGCCAAGATTCGGGTCGGAGCACAGATACGCAGTATTTT.